This entry lists 20 T cell receptor beta chains sequenced from one sample in a study of T cells expressing NK-cell markers. Each CDR3 protein gets one entry in TCRdb, which reprocessed the 5' RACE reads and gives no DNA. The listing records almost 450,000 distinct CDR3 sequences. Sequencing was carried out using blood T cells: a sorted CD56 or NKG2C T cell subset, CD4+ or CD8+ T cells, or bulk PBMC T cells (not recorded which). These receptors all come from a woman aged 18 to 75 in good health.

The chain joins TRBV4-2 to TRBJ2-7; TCRdb proposes TRBD1, but this gene call is untestable without DNA. This CDR3 contains 17 residues. Germline CDR1 reads LGHNA; CDR2 reads YNFKEQ. The chain's CDR3 is CASSQGISGTVRHEQYF.

V gene TRBV5-1 combines with J gene TRBJ2-7; TCRdb's D gene call, TRBD2, goes unchecked for lack of DNA. CDR1 is SGHRS, CDR2 YFSETQ, per germline. The CDR3 extends over 15 amino acids. The CDR3 is CASSLRWEVAYEQYF.

The V and J genes are TRBV4-2 and TRBJ2-3; the D call of TRBD1 rests on TCRdb alone, since no DNA is present to check it. The CDR3 has 14 amino acids. CDR1 is LGHNA and CDR2 is YNFKEQ in the germline V gene. CDR3 in amino acids: CASSPRDAYDTQYF.

The genes are TRBV7-3 and TRBJ2-4; TCRdb gives TRBD1 as the D gene, but with no DNA this cannot be confirmed. This CDR3 comprises 14 residues. Germline loops: CDR1 SGHTA, CDR2 FQGTGA. CDR3 amino acids: CASSPRGHVNIQYF.

The chain couples TRBV7-2 to TRBJ1-5; the D call from TCRdb, TRBD1, cannot be confirmed without DNA. The CDR3 totals 15 residues. CDR1 is SGHTA, CDR2 FQGNSA, per germline. CDR3 amino acids: CASSLDAVPLGPQHF.

The rearrangement links TRBV6-1 to TRBJ2-7; TCRdb selects TRBD2, and the lack of DNA leaves this call unchecked. The CDR3 contains 15 residues. Per the germline V gene, CDR1 is MNHNS and CDR2 is SASEGT. The CDR3 loop reads CASRAGGRSTYEQYF.

This rearrangement joins TRBV12-3 or TRBV12-4 to TRBJ2-3; TCRdb names TRBD1, which stays unverified in the absence of DNA. The length of the CDR3 is 14 residues. The chain's CDR3 is CASTPQRSTDTQYF.

This chain uses TRBV28 with TRBJ2-7; absent DNA, TCRdb's TRBD1 call cannot be checked. Germline V lookup: CDR1 MDHEN, CDR2 SYDVKM. This CDR3 region has 11 residues. The CDR3 sequence: CASTPGHEQYF.

This chain connects TRBV25-1 to TRBJ2-3. The germline V gene encodes CDR1 MGHDK and CDR2 SYGVNS. This CDR3 is built from 13 residues. The CDR3 here is CASSIPGTDTQYF.

V gene TRBV12-3 or TRBV12-4 combines with J gene TRBJ1-1. The CDR3 has 17 residues. CDR3 loop: CASSSYTGPRGGTEAFF.

V usage is TRBV7-9 and J usage is TRBJ2-7. The CDR3 is 14 residues long. Germline V gives CDR1 SEHNR, CDR2 FQNEAQ (reference sequence). CDR3 in amino acids: CASSLAGLSYEQYF.

The chain employs TRBV25-1 and TRBJ2-1; TCRdb lists TRBD2, though no DNA is available to test this call. CDR1 MGHDK and CDR2 SYGVNS come from the germline V gene. The CDR3 has 14 residues. CDR3 loop: CASMGRYLYNEQFF.

J is TRBJ2-5 and V is TRBV28; TCRdb's assignment of TRBD1 cannot be checked, as there is no DNA. CDR1 MDHEN and CDR2 SYDVKM come from the germline V gene. The CDR3 sequence is 15 residues long. The CDR3 sequence is CASSLGGQGKETQYF.

The chain recombines TRBV7-9 with TRBJ1-1. The CDR3 runs to 15 residues. Germline assignment: CDR1 SEHNR and CDR2 FQNEAQ (reference sequence). The CDR3: CASSSPDIGATEAFF.

The rearrangement joins TRBV4-3 to TRBJ2-3; TCRdb proposes TRBD1, but this gene call is untestable without DNA. The CDR3 extends over 15 amino acids. Looked up from germline, CDR1 is LGHNA and CDR2 is YSLEER. The CDR3 region is CASSQGAGSTDTQYF.

This chain connects TRBV20-1 to TRBJ2-1; TCRdb's D call of TRBD1 is untestable without DNA. There are 11 residues in the CDR3. Germline CDR1 reads DFQATT; CDR2 reads SNEGSKA (reference sequence). The CDR3 spells CSVVQGTEQFF.

V usage is TRBV15 and J usage is TRBJ2-7. This CDR3 is 12 amino acids long. Germline CDR1 reads LNHNV; CDR2 reads YYDKDF (reference sequence). The chain's CDR3 is CATSSEGYEQYF.

This chain connects TRBV12-3 or TRBV12-4 to TRBJ1-5; TCRdb picks TRBD1, but there is no DNA to check that call. The CDR3 consists of 18 residues. This chain's CDR3 is CASRGRDRGGRSNQPQHF.

This chain uses TRBV5-1 with TRBJ2-5; the TCRdb call, TRBD1, lacks DNA for checking. This CDR3 contains 16 residues. Germline CDR1 is SGHRS and CDR2 is YFSETQ. This CDR3 is CASSLGFVGEQETQYF.

The V and J genes are TRBV3-1 and TRBJ2-3; TCRdb designates TRBD2, a call that cannot be tested without DNA. The germline V gene encodes CDR1 LGHDT and CDR2 YNNKEL (reference sequence). This CDR3 contains 16 residues. The CDR3 loop is CASSQNPGLPTDTQYF.